The 8 T cell receptor beta chains below all came from one sample that was sequenced in a study of sequential checkpoint blockade in melanoma. Produced via immunoSEQ multiplex PCR; TCRdb's table is partial and in-frame only. The sample holds 9,500 to 15,000 clones, approximately 24% seen once. Described treatment: randomized to nivolumab then ipilimumab (arm A) or the reverse (arm B). The sequences come from tumor tissue (inferred from file names), collected from a patient given nivolumab and ipilimumab in sequence. The origin of the receptors is a human donor with melanoma.

The CDR3 loop is CASSPWTGSNQPQHF. For the CDR3, the DNA is TGTGCCAGTAGTCCTTGGACAGGGAGTAACCAGCCCCAGCATTTT. The J gene is TRBJ1-5, the V gene TRBV19; TRBD1 agrees at 8 bases. V lost 5 bases and J lost 7; bases outside the gene matches: 10. CDR1 and CDR2 from the germline V gene are LNHDA and SQIVND (reference sequence). CDR3 size: 15 residues.

In this sample, this clone turned up a few times. V gene TRBV5-1 combines with J gene TRBJ2-6, with D maybe TRBD2 (5 bases). Germline V gene lookup returns CDR1 SGHRS and CDR2 YFSETQ. With 4 bases removed from V and 0 bases from J, the gap between germline ends came to 20 bases. The CDR3 contains 19 residues. The CDR3 DNA follows: TGCGCCAGCAGCCCCGGGGTAACCCGCAATCCCTCTGGGGCCAACGTCCTGACTTTC. Amino acids: CASSPGVTRNPSGANVLTF.

In its sample, this clone was seen a few times. The rearrangement uses TRBV5-1 and TRBJ2-7; D is tentatively TRBD1 or TRBD2 (5 bases each). The CDR3 consists of 14 residues. Germline V gene sequence: CDR1 SGHRS, CDR2 YFSETQ. Trimming removed 4 bases at V and 5 bases at J, with 16 bases between. In nucleotides, the CDR3 is TGCGCCAGCAGCCCTCGAGGGGTCGATAACGAGCAGTACTTC. As protein: CASSPRGVDNEQYF.

The chain is built from TRBV5-1 and TRBJ2-3; D is perhaps TRBD1 (6 bases). CDR1 and CDR2 from the germline V gene are SGHRS and YFSETQ. Trimming stripped 4 bases from V and 1 base from J, with 19 bases between. The CDR3 is 17 residues long. As DNA, the CDR3 is TGCGCCAGCAGCAATTGGTGGGGGCCCCCCCGCACAGATACGCAGTATTTT. Amino acids: CASSNWWGPPRTDTQYF.

This clone was recorded many times. The J gene is TRBJ1-5, the V gene TRBV6-8; D possibly corresponds to TRBD1 (5 bases). V was pared by 6 bases and J by 3 bases, with 15 bases between. This CDR3 spans 15 amino acids. Germline V CDR1 and CDR2: MNHGY, SAAAGT. The CDR3, as DNA: TGTGCCAGCAGGGATCTAACAGGTTACAATCAGCCCCAGCATTTT. This sequence encodes CASRDLTGYNQPQHF.

This clone was seen a few times. The genes are TRBV6-8 and TRBJ2-3, with 7 bases identical to TRBD1. The CDR3 length is 17 residues. Germline CDR1 is MNHGY and CDR2 is SAAAGT. The V and J ends lost 5 bases and 0 bases, in that order; junction bases with no gene match: 11. CDR3 sequence (DNA): TGTGCCAGCAGTCCCGGGACAGCGAGGACTAGCACAGATACGCAGTATTTT. Its protein product is CASSPGTARTSTDTQYF.

There are a few counts of this clone. This chain links TRBV18 with TRBJ2-5; the D is unclear. The CDR3 runs 13 residues. Germline values: CDR1 KGHSH, CDR2 LQKENI. The V end was cut by 2 bases, the J end by 1 base, with 5 bases between. In DNA, the CDR3 is TGTGCCAGCTCACCAAAGTTCCAAGAGACCCAGTACTTC. This translates into CASSPKFQETQYF.

The chain combines TRBV19 with TRBJ1-4; D possibly corresponds to TRBD1 (5 bases). Germline-derived CDR1 and CDR2 are LNHDA and SQIVND (reference sequence). Trimming pared 7 bases from V and 10 bases from J, leaving 13 bases between. The CDR3 is 12 residues long. In nucleotides, the CDR3 is TGTGCCAGTACCGCAGGGTCGTTAAAACTGTTTTTT. Residues: CASTAGSLKLFF.